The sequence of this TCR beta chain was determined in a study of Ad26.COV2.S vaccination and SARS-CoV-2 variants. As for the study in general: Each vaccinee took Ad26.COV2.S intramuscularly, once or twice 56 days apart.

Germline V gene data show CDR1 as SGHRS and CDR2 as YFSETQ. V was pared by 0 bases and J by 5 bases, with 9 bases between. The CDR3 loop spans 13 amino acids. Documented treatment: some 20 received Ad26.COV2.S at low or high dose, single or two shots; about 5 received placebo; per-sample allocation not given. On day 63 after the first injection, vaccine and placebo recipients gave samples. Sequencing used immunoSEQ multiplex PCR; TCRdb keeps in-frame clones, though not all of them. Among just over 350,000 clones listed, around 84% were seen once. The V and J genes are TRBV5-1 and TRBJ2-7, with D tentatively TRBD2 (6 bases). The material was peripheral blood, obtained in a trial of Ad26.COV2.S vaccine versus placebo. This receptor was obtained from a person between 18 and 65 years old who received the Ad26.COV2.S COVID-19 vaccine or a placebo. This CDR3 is CASSLVGGNEQYF. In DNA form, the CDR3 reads TGCGCCAGCAGCTTGGTGGGGGGAAACGAGCAGTACTTC.